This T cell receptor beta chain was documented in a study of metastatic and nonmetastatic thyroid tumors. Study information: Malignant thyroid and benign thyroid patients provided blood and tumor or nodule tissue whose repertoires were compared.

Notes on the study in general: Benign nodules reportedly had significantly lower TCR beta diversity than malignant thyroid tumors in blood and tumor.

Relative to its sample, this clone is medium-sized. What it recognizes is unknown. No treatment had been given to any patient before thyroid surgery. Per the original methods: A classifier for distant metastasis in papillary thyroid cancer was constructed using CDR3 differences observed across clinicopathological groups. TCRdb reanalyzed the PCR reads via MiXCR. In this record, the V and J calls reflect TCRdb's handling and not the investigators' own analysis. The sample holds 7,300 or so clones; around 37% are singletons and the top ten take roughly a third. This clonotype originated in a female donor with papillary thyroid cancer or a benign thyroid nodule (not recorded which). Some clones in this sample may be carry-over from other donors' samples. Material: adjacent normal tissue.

The DNA for the CDR3 is TGTGCCACCAGCAGAGATAGGGGGGCTGAAAAACTGTTTTTT. Its protein is CATSRDRGAEKLFF. The chain links TRBV15 to TRBJ1-4; a weak D match, TRBD1 (6 bases). Trimming cost V 0 bases and J 7 bases, with 9 bases left between them. Germline CDR1 is LNHNV and CDR2 is YYDKDF (reference sequence). The CDR3 extends over 14 amino acids.